The rows below give T cell receptor beta chains drawn from one sample of a study of post-analysis software for immune sequencing data. TCRdb reprocessed the PCR reads via MiXCR and lists one record per CDR3 protein. Here the sample spans about 460,000 distinct CDR3 sequences, approximately 45% being singletons. The source material was blood. These receptors all come from a girl between 5 and 17 years old with multiple sclerosis. CDR3s leave out the opening cysteine and the closing phenylalanine or tryptophan. Clone size is stated in some rows and not others, as once, few, many or a class when expanded.

v_gene	abundance	j_gene	CDR3aa
TRBV5-1	.	TRBJ2-6	ASSKTGGSGANVLT
TRBV20-1	.	TRBJ2-1	SARETGGPSPYNEQF
TRBV28	.	TRBJ2-7	ASSLEGQGYKQY
TRBV4-1	.	TRBJ2-1	ASSPSGNSYNEQF
TRBV5-1	.	TRBJ2-1	ASSLATGGDEQF
TRBV5-1	.	TRBJ2-5	ASSAGQGHETQY
TRBV30	.	TRBJ2-1	AWIPRDNEQF
TRBV28	few	TRBJ2-7	ASSLPQGVYEQY
TRBV7-2	.	TRBJ2-5	ASSLADLNEQY
TRBV7-2	.	TRBJ2-7	ASSLLSQGASYEQY
TRBV6-4	.	TRBJ2-2	ASSDSPDTGELF
TRBV7-9	.	TRBJ1-2	ASTPTGVDGYT